The source of this TCR beta chain is a study of OX40 agonist ivuxolimab in advanced cancers. Regarding this clone: Its specificity is not known.

Broader study findings: With doses of 0.1 to 3.0 mg/kg, CD4+ and CD8+ blood T cells had undergone clonal expansion by week 6. Among patients with partial responses at 0.1-3.0 mg/kg, clonal expansion was among the lowest. Antigen specificity of clonally expanded peripheral T cells was not established. Researchers report that CD8+ T cells had, on average, more expanded clones than CD4+.

Per germline, CDR1 SGHVS and CDR2 FNYEAQ. CDR3 length equals 15 residues. With 2 bases clipped from V and 5 bases from J, the junction kept 5 bases outside the gene matches. Here immunoSEQ multiplex PCR was the method, and the copy in TCRdb shows in-frame clones only, minus some. The sample contains approximately 76,000 clones, 65% to 90% of which appear only once. Sequencing was performed on CD4+ or CD8+ T cells sorted from blood, taken in a trial of the OX40 agonist ivuxolimab. The receptor was isolated from an adult with an advanced solid tumor such as melanoma, head and neck, liver or kidney cancer. The rearrangement links TRBV7-6 to TRBJ2-5; 10 nucleotides align to TRBD2. The CDR3 loop reads CASSLSSGGWETQYF. The DNA for the CDR3 is TGTGCCAGCAGCTTATCTAGCGGGGGTTGGGAGACCCAGTACTTC.